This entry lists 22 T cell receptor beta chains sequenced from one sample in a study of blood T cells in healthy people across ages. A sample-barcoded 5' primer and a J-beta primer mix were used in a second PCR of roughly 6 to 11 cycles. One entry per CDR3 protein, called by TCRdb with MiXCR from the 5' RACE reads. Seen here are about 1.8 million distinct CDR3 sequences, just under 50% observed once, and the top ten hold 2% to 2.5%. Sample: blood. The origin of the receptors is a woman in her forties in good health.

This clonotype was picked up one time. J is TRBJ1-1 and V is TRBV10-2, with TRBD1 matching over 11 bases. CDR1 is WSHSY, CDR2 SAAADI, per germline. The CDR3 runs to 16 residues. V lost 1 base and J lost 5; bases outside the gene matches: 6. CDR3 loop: CASSELGTGGRTEAFF. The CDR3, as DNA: TGCGCCAGCAGTGAGTTGGGGACAGGGGGTAGGACTGAAGCTTTCTTT.

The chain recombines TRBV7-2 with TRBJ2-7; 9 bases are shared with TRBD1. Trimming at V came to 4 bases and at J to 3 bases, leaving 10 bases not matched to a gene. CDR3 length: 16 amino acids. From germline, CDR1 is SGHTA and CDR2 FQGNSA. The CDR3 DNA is TGTGCCAGCAGCTCCACCCGGGACAGGGCTATCTACGAGCAGTACTTC. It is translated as CASSSTRDRAIYEQYF.

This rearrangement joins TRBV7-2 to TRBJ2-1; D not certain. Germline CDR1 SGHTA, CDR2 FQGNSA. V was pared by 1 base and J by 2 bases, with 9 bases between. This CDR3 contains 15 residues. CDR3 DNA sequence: TGTGCCAGCAGCTTAGGACCTGGGCCCTACAATGAGCAGTTCTTC. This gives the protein CASSLGPGPYNEQFF.

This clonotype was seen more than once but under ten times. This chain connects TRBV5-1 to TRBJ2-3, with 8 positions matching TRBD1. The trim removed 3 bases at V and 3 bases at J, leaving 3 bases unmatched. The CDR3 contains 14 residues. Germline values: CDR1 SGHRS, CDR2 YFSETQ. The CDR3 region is CASSWDRTTDTQYF. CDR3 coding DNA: TGCGCCAGCAGCTGGGACAGGACTACAGATACGCAGTATTTT.

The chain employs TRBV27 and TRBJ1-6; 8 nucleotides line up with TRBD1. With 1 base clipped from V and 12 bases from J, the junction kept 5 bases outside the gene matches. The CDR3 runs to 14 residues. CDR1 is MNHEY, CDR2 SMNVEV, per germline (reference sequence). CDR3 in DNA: TGTGCCAGCAGTTTATTACAGGGGGGCGGACCCCTCCACTTT. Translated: CASSLLQGGGPLHF.

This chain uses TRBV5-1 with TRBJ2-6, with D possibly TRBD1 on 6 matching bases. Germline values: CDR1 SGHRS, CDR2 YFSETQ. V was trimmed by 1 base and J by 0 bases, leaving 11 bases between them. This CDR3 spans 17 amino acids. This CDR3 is CASSLWTDSSGANVLTF. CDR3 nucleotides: TGCGCCAGCAGCTTGTGGACGGACAGCTCTGGGGCCAACGTCCTGACTTTC.

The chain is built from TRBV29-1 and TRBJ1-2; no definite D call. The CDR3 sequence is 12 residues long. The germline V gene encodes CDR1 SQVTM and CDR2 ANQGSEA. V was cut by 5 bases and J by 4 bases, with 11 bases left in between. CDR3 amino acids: CSVFHSTYGYTF. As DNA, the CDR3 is TGCAGCGTTTTCCATAGCACCTATGGCTACACCTTC.

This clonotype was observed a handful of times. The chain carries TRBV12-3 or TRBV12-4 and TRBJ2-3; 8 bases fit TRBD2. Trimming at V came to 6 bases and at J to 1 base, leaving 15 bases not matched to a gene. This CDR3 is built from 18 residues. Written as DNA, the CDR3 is TGTGCCAGCAGACAGACCTTGAGCGGGGGTAAACGCACAGATACGCAGTATTTT. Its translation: CASRQTLSGGKRTDTQYF.

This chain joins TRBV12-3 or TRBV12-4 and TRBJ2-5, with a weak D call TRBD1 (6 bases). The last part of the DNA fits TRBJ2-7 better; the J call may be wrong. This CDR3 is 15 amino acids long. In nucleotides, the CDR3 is TGTGCCAGCAGCCCCGTGGGGGCCGTCCGCGGCGAGCAGTACTTC. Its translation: CASSPVGAVRGEQYF.

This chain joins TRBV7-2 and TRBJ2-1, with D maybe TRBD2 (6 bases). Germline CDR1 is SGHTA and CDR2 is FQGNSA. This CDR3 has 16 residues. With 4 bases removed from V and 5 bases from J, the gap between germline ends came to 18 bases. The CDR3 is CASSSTPWEVHNEQFF. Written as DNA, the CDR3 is TGTGCCAGCAGCTCCACTCCGTGGGAGGTACACAATGAGCAGTTCTTC.

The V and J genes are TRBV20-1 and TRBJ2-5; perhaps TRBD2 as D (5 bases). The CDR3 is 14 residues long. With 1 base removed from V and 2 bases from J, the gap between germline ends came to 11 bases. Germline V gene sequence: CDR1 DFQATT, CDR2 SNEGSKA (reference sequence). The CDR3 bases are TGCAGTGCTAGAGGGCTAGCCTCACAAGAGACCCAGTACTTC. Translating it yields CSARGLASQETQYF.

The CDR3 here is CASSLGRKVSPLHF. DNA of the CDR3: TGTGCCAGCAGCTTGGGTAGGAAGGTGTCACCCCTCCACTTT. V and J are TRBV7-2 and TRBJ1-6, with D unclear. Germline values: CDR1 SGHTA, CDR2 FQGNSA. The V end was cut by 3 bases, the J end by 10 bases, with 13 bases between. The CDR3 has 14 residues.

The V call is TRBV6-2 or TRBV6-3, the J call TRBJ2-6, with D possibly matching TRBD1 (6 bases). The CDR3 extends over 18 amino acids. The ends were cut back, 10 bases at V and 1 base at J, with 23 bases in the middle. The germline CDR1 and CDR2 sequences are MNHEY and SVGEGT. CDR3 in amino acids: CATQGWGQGTSGANVLTF. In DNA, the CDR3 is TGTGCCACCCAAGGTTGGGGGCAGGGTACTTCTGGGGCCAACGTCCTGACTTTC.

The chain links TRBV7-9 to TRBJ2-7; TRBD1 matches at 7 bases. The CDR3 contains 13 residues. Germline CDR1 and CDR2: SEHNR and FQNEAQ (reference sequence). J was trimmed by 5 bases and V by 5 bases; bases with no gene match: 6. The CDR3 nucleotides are TGTGCCAGCAGCCCGACAGGGCTCCACGAGCAGTACTTC. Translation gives CASSPTGLHEQYF. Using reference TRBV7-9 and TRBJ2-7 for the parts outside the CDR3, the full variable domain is DTGVSQNPRHKITKRGQNVTFRCDPISEHNRLYWYRQTLGQGPEFLTYFQNEAQLEKSRLLSDRFSAERPKGSFSTLEIQRTEQGDSAMYLCASSPTGLHEQYFGPGTRLTVT.

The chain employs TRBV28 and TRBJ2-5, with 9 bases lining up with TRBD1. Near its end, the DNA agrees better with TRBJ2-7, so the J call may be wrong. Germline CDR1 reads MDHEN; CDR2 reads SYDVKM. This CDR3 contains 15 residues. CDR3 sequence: CASTRSPGQGYEQYF. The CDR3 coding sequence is TGTGCCAGCACTCGGAGTCCAGGACAGGGGTACGAGCAGTACTTC.

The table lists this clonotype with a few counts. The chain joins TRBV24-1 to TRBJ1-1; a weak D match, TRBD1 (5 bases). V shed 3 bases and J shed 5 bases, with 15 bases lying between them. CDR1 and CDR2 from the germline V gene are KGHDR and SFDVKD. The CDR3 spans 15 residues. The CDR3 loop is CATSDPGTGRTEAFF. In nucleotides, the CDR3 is TGTGCCACCAGTGATCCCGGGACGGGACGGACTGAAGCTTTCTTT.

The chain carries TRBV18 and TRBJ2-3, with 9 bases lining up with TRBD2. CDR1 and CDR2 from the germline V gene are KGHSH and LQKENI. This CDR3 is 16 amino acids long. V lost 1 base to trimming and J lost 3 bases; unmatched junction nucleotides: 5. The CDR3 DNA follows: TGTGCCAGCTCACCACGGAGTAGCGGGGGAACAGATACGCAGTATTTT. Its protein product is CASSPRSSGGTDTQYF.

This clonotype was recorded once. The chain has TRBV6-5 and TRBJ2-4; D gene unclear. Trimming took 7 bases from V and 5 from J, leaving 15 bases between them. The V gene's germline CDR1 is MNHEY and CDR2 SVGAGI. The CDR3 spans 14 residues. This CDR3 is CASNHPGSQNIQYF. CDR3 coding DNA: TGTGCCAGCAACCATCCCGGGTCTCAAAACATTCAGTACTTC.

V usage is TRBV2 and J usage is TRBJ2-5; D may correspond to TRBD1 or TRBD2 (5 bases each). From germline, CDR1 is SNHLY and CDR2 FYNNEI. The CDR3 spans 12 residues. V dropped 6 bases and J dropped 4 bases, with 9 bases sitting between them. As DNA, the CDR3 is TGTGCCAGCAGACGGGACGGAGAGACCCAGTACTTC. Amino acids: CASRRDGETQYF.

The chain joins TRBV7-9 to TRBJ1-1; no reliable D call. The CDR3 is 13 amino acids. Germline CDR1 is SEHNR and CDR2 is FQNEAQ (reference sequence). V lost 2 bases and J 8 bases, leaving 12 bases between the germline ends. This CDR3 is CASSLSAHKEAFF. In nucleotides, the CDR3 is TGTGCCAGCAGCTTAAGTGCCCACAAAGAAGCTTTCTTT.

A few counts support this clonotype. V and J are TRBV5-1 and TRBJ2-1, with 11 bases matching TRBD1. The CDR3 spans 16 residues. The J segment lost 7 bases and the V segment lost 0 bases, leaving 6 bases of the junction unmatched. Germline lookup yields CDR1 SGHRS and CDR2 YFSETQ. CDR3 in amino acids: CASSLGGTGGFNEQFF. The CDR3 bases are TGCGCCAGCAGCTTGGGCGGGACAGGGGGATTTAATGAGCAGTTCTTC.

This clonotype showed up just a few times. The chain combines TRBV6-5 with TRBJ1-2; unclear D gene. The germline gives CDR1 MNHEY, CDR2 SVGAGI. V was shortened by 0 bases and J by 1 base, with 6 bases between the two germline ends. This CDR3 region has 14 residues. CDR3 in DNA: TGTGCCAGCAGTTACTCGGCGGATAACTATGGCTACACCTTC. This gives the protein CASSYSADNYGYTF.